The 30 T cell receptor beta chains reported below all come from one sample, sequenced in a study of glioma-infiltrating T cells. Amplification of TCR alpha and beta CDR3 regions from RNA used iRepertoire nested multiplex PCR. Using its own MiXCR run on the multiplex PCR reads, TCRdb lists one record per CDR3 protein. The table lists approximately 15,000 distinct CDR3 sequences, nearly 60% of them singletons. Sequenced: glioma tissue, nonneoplastic brain tissue, or PBMCs (not recorded which). The receptors here all came from a human donor with low-grade glioma or glioblastoma, undergoing nonglioma brain surgery, or in good health (not recorded which).

The chain joins TRBV7-6 to TRBJ1-1; D is ambiguous. The V end was cut by 5 bases, the J end by 4 bases, with 11 bases between. Germline V gene data show CDR1 as SGHVS and CDR2 as FNYEAQ. The length of the CDR3 is 13 residues. CDR3 in DNA: TGTGCCAGCAGCGCAATAGTCGGCACTGAAGCTTTCTTT. Protein product: CASSAIVGTEAFF. Drawing the rest from reference TRBV7-6 and TRBJ1-1, the complete variable domain is GAGVSQSPRYKVTKRGQDVALRCDPISGHVSLYWYRQALGQGPEFLTYFNYEAQQDKSGLPNDRFSAERPEGSISTLTIQRTEQRDSAMYRCASSAIVGTEAFFGQGTRLTVV.

V usage is TRBV20-1 and J usage is TRBJ2-7, with 9 bases lining up with TRBD1. CDR3 size: 15 residues. Germline V CDR1 and CDR2: DFQATT, SNEGSKA (reference sequence). V gave up 2 bases and J gave up 4 bases; unmatched junction bases: 9. The DNA for the CDR3 is TGCAGTGCTAGACTCACCCGGGACAGGGATTACGAGCAGTACTTC. As protein: CSARLTRDRDYEQYF.

The chain couples TRBV2 to TRBJ2-7, with D possibly being TRBD2 (5 bases). This CDR3 spans 16 amino acids. V lost 6 bases to trimming and J lost 5 bases, with 23 bases between them. The germline V gene encodes CDR1 SNHLY and CDR2 FYNNEI. Written as DNA, the CDR3 is TGTGCCAGCAGAACTAACGGGGTAGCTGGGCGGGACGAGCAGTACTTC. Translating it yields CASRTNGVAGRDEQYF.

This clonotype was seen many times. The chain combines TRBV7-2 with TRBJ1-5; D is possibly TRBD1 (5 bases). The CDR3 sequence is 13 residues long. Germline lookup yields CDR1 SGHTA and CDR2 FQGNSA. V lost 2 bases and J 4 bases, leaving 6 bases between the germline ends. Here the CDR3 DNA reads TGTGCCAGCAGCTTAAGGGGTAATCAGCCCCAGCATTTT. This encodes CASSLRGNQPQHF. Combining the CDR3 with reference TRBV7-2 and TRBJ1-5 gives the whole variable domain GAGVSQSPSNKVTEKGKDVELRCDPISGHTALYWYRQSLGQGLEFLIYFQGNSAPDKSGLPSDRFSAERTGGSVSTLTIQRTQQEDSAVYLCASSLRGNQPQHFGDGTRLSIL.

This clonotype has a count of ten or more. The chain is built from TRBV7-6 and TRBJ1-3; 7 positions match TRBD1. The germline gives CDR1 SGHVS, CDR2 FNYEAQ. This CDR3 is built from 17 residues. V shed 1 base, J shed 4 bases, and the junction held 10 bases outside the gene matches. In nucleotides, the CDR3 is TGTGCCAGCAGCTTAGGAGGGTACAGGGGTACCGGAAACACCATATATTTT. Its protein is CASSLGGYRGTGNTIYF.

Only a few counts were recorded for this clonotype. Here the CDR3 reads CASSSSANYGYTF. In DNA form, the CDR3 reads TGTGCCAGCAGCAGCTCGGCCAACTATGGCTACACCTTC. J is TRBJ1-2 and V is TRBV9; D remains ambiguous. V was clipped by 4 bases and J by 2 bases, with 9 bases between them. This CDR3 has 13 residues. The germline V gene encodes CDR1 SGDLS and CDR2 YYNGEE.

This clonotype was detected many times. The chain has TRBV6-1 and TRBJ2-5; the D gene is possibly TRBD2 (5 bases). CDR1 is MNHNS, CDR2 SASEGT, per germline. The CDR3 extends over 15 amino acids. The germline V and J ends were trimmed by 6 bases and 2 bases, with 16 bases remaining between them. The DNA for the CDR3 is TGTGCCAGCAGCAGAGCGGTGCAGGCTCAAGAGACCCAGTACTTC. It is translated as CASSRAVQAQETQYF.

This sequence joins TRBV7-9 and TRBJ2-5, with D tentatively TRBD2 (5 bases). This CDR3 contains 13 residues. V lost 2 bases and J lost 5, with 9 bases in between. Germline CDR1 reads SEHNR; CDR2 reads FQNEAQ (reference sequence). CDR3 coding DNA: TGTGCCAGCAGCTTAAGGGAGCGTGAGACCCAGTACTTC. Translating it yields CASSLRERETQYF.

The gene calls are TRBV10-3 and TRBJ1-1; D gene unclear. CDR1 is ENHRY, CDR2 SYGVKD, per germline. V dropped 6 bases and J dropped 0 bases, with 11 bases sitting between them. The CDR3 is 14 residues long. The CDR3 protein is CAISRSAMNTEAFF. The CDR3 nucleotides are TGTGCCATCAGCCGCAGCGCCATGAACACTGAAGCTTTCTTT.

Concerning this clonotype: Since a much larger clone is just one base distant, this may be a read error. The rearrangement uses TRBV4-3 and TRBJ2-1; weak D call: TRBD2 (6 bases). Germline CDR1 and CDR2: LGHNA and YSLEER. The CDR3 runs 21 residues. The ends were cut back, 0 bases at V and 0 bases at J, with 24 bases in the middle. CDR3 bases: TGCGCCAGCAGCCAAGATTTGACTAGGGGCCTTTTCCGAAGCTCCTACAATGAGCAGTTCTTC. This codes for CASSQDLTRGLFRSSYNEQFF.

In its sample, this clonotype was seen once. The CDR3 nucleotides read TGTGCCAGCAGTTTATCGCAGGTGTACACTGAAGCTTTCTTT. Protein: CASSLSQVYTEAFF. V usage is TRBV27 and J usage is TRBJ1-1; D call uncertain. V was trimmed by 0 bases and J by 3 bases, leaving 8 bases between them. The CDR3 length is 14 residues. Germline assignment: CDR1 MNHEY and CDR2 SMNVEV (reference sequence).

The V call is TRBV25-1, the J call TRBJ2-7; D may be TRBD1 (5 bases). The V and J ends lost 2 bases and 2 bases respectively, with 10 bases between them. This CDR3 region has 14 residues. CDR1 MGHDK and CDR2 SYGVNS come from the germline V gene. CDR3 region: CASSEIRETYEQYF. CDR3 sequence (DNA): TGTGCCAGCAGTGAAATCAGGGAAACCTACGAGCAGTACTTC.

The table lists this clonotype with a few counts. The chain uses TRBV6-2 or TRBV6-3 and TRBJ1-1; no definite D call. In germline, CDR1 is MNHEY, CDR2 SVGEGT. Trimming removed 0 bases at V and 0 bases at J, with 2 bases between. The CDR3 runs 13 residues. CDR3 DNA sequence: TGTGCCAGCAGTTACTCTATGAACACTGAAGCTTTCTTT. Its protein product is CASSYSMNTEAFF.

This clonotype is classed as medium-sized (0.01 to 0.1%). V is TRBV20-1 and J is TRBJ2-1; 14 bases are shared with TRBD2. Germline CDR1 reads DFQATT; CDR2 reads SNEGSKA (reference sequence). The CDR3 is made up of 15 amino acids. V trimming: 6 bases; J trimming: 5 bases; junction bases outside the gene matches: 6. Here the CDR3 reads CSARGLAGADNEQFF. CDR3 coding DNA: TGCAGTGCCAGGGGACTAGCGGGAGCCGACAATGAGCAGTTCTTC.

A word on this clonotype: The junction shows a germline mismatch at one end, possibly a read error. The rearrangement uses TRBV19 and TRBJ2-1; tentatively, D is TRBD1 or TRBD2 (5 bases each). The CDR3 is 15 amino acids. Germline V gene lookup returns CDR1 LNHDA and CDR2 SQIVND (reference sequence). CDR3: CARSIGAVGESGQFF. CDR3 sequence (DNA): TGTGCCAGGAGTATAGGGGCCGTAGGAGAGAGCGGGCAGTTCTTC.

This clonotype was seen at least ten times. V is TRBV10-1 and J is TRBJ2-1; D possibly corresponds to TRBD1 (5 bases). Trimming took 6 bases from V and 7 from J, leaving 13 bases between them. The germline V gene has CDR1 WNHNN and CDR2 SYGVQD (reference sequence). CDR3 length equals 13 residues. In DNA form, the CDR3 reads TGCGCCAGCAGGGACACGTTAAGGAATGAGCAGTTCTTC. This encodes CASRDTLRNEQFF.

This clonotype appeared a single time. This rearrangement joins TRBV30 to TRBJ1-1, with no clear D. CDR1 and CDR2 (germline): GTSNPN, SVGIG (reference sequence). Trimming removed 4 bases from V and 0 bases from J, with 9 bases in between. CDR3 length: 13 residues. The CDR3 DNA sequence: TGTGCCTGGAAGGGCAAAATGAACACTGAAGCTTTCTTT. It codes for CAWKGKMNTEAFF.

This clonotype was detected ten times or more. The chain uses TRBV7-8 and TRBJ1-2; D remains unclear. Germline lookup yields CDR1 SGHVS and CDR2 FQNEAQ. Trimming took off 5 bases at V and 0 bases at J, with 22 bases between the two ends. The CDR3 length is 18 residues. The CDR3 nucleotides read TGTGCCAGCAGCCCCCTCGTGATTGAGGGCAAGGCTAACTATGGCTACACCTTC. This codes for CASSPLVIEGKANYGYTF. The full variable domain, in which reference TRBV7-8 and TRBJ1-2 provide the parts outside the CDR3, is GAGVSQSPRYKVAKRGQDVALRCDPISGHVSLFWYQQALGQGPEFLTYFQNEAQLDKSGLPSDRFFAERPEGSVSTLKIQRTQQEDSAVYLCASSPLVIEGKANYGYTFGSGTRLTVV.

The sample holds one count of this clonotype. The J gene is TRBJ1-2, the V gene TRBV6-1; 8 bases map to TRBD1. J lost 7 bases, V lost 6 bases, and 4 bases had no gene match. The CDR3 runs to 12 residues. The germline gives CDR1 MNHNS, CDR2 SASEGT. CDR3: CASRDREVGYTF. In DNA, the CDR3 is TGTGCCAGCAGGGACAGGGAGGTTGGCTACACCTTC.

In this sample, this clonotype turned up a few times. V usage is TRBV3-1 and J usage is TRBJ2-3; 7 bases align to TRBD2. The J segment lost 12 bases and the V segment lost 3 bases, leaving 6 bases of the junction unmatched. Germline CDR1 and CDR2: LGHDT and YNNKEL (reference sequence). CDR3 length: 12 residues. CDR3 amino acids: CASSQLADVQYF. The CDR3 DNA follows: TGTGCCAGCAGCCAGCTAGCGGACGTACAGTATTTT.

This clonotype was seen a handful of times. The gene calls are TRBV6-2 or TRBV6-3 and TRBJ1-1, with D hard to call. Trimming pared 6 bases from V and 4 bases from J, leaving 6 bases between. This CDR3 spans 11 amino acids. Germline CDR1 reads MNHEY; CDR2 reads SVGEGT. CDR3 amino acids: CASRDSTEAFF. DNA for the CDR3: TGTGCCAGCAGGGACTCCACTGAAGCTTTCTTT.

The chain carries TRBV20-1 and TRBJ2-5; tentatively, D is TRBD1 (6 bases). Germline V CDR1 and CDR2: DFQATT, SNEGSKA (reference sequence). The CDR3 has 17 residues. The V end was cut by 0 bases, the J end by 0 bases, with 17 bases between. The CDR3 DNA sequence: TGCAGTGCTAGAGATAACTGGGGGCTAGGTTACCAAGAGACCCAGTACTTC. Translation: CSARDNWGLGYQETQYF.

In DNA form, the CDR3 reads TGTGCCAGCAGCCTGGGAAAAGATACGCAGTATTTT. This sequence encodes CASSLGKDTQYF. The rearrangement joins TRBV3-1 to TRBJ2-3; D gene ambiguous. Germline assignment: CDR1 LGHDT and CDR2 YNNKEL (reference sequence). Trimming cost V 4 bases and J 5 bases, with 7 bases left between them. The CDR3 has 12 amino acids.

The chain couples TRBV20-1 to TRBJ2-3, with unresolved D. V was shortened by 4 bases and J by 0 bases, with 8 bases between the two germline ends. This CDR3 has 13 residues. Germline CDR1 and CDR2: DFQATT and SNEGSKA (reference sequence). Here the CDR3 reads CSAIGLSTDTQYF. CDR3 DNA: TGCAGTGCTATCGGTCTAAGCACAGATACGCAGTATTTT.

The table lists this clonotype with many counts. The chain recombines TRBV12-3 or TRBV12-4 with TRBJ2-3; TRBD1 matches at 9 bases. V was pared by 5 bases and J by 2 bases, with 8 bases of the junction left unmatched. CDR3 length: 16 amino acids. The CDR3 DNA follows: TGTGCCAGCAGTGGGACAGGGTCCGGCGCCACAGATACGCAGTATTTT. Translation: CASSGTGSGATDTQYF.

By share, this clonotype ranks as medium-sized (0.01 to 0.1%). The chain couples TRBV6-1 to TRBJ2-7; 10 nucleotides agree with TRBD2. In germline, CDR1 is MNHNS, CDR2 SASEGT. The V segment lost 5 bases and the J segment 2 bases; nucleotides outside the gene matches: 6. CDR3 length equals 15 residues. The CDR3 here is CASSFIAGGAYEQYF. In nucleotides, the CDR3 is TGTGCCAGCAGTTTCATAGCGGGAGGCGCCTACGAGCAGTACTTC.

This chain uses TRBV6-6 with TRBJ2-2; D is undetermined. The CDR3 loop spans 12 amino acids. In germline, CDR1 is MNHNY, CDR2 SVGAGI (reference sequence). V lost 3 bases, J lost 6 bases, and 5 bases lay in between. The CDR3 reads CASSYGAGELFF. The CDR3 DNA reads TGTGCCAGCAGTTATGGGGCCGGGGAGCTGTTTTTT.

This clonotype was picked up a small number of times. A much more abundant neighbour one base away suggests this may be a read error. This chain joins TRBV28 and TRBJ2-5, with a possible D match to TRBD1 (5 bases). From germline, CDR1 is MDHEN and CDR2 SYDVKM. The CDR3 sequence is 14 residues long. Trimming pared 11 bases from V and 1 base from J, leaving 17 bases between. CDR3 residues: CAGTPITGQETQYF. CDR3 DNA sequence: TGTGCCGGCACCCCAATTACAGGCCAAGAGACCCAGTACTTC.

A few counts support this clonotype. The genes are TRBV6-6 and TRBJ1-6; 8 nucleotides match TRBD1. The germline gives CDR1 MNHNY, CDR2 SVGAGI (reference sequence). The CDR3 is 14 residues long. The trim removed 4 bases at V and 10 bases at J, leaving 6 bases unmatched. The CDR3 protein is CASSLQGVGSPLHF. Written as DNA, the CDR3 is TGTGCCAGCAGTTTACAGGGGGTAGGGTCACCCCTCCACTTT.

The chain links TRBV30 to TRBJ2-1; no clear D gene. Germline V gene sequence: CDR1 GTSNPN, CDR2 SVGIG (reference sequence). The CDR3 spans 13 residues. V gave up 7 bases and J gave up 0 bases, with 10 bases separating them. In DNA form, the CDR3 reads TGTGCCTCCTCGGGCAGCTCCTACAATGAGCAGTTCTTC. Amino acids: CASSGSSYNEQFF.